This entry lists 17 T cell receptor beta chains sequenced from one sample in a study of T cell changes during pregnancy in multiple sclerosis. The repertoire was sequenced with immunoSEQ multiplex PCR; TCRdb's copy has only in-frame clones and lacks some. This table has some 76,000 clones, about nine tenths appearing once. Sequences were derived from CD4+ T cells from peripheral blood mononuclear cells, sampled after pregnancy. The origin of the receptors is a female donor with multiple sclerosis, enrolled in a pregnancy study.

The V gene is TRBV11-2, the J gene TRBJ2-7; TRBD2 aligns across 7 bases. Losses at the gene ends were 5 bases for V and 1 base for J; bases not matched to a gene: 8. This CDR3 contains 15 residues. In germline, CDR1 is SGHAT, CDR2 FQNNGV. The CDR3 DNA reads TGTGCCAGCAGCCGAGAACGGGAGGCTTCCTACGAGCAGTACTTC. Its translation: CASSREREASYEQYF.

The rearrangement links TRBV9 to TRBJ2-1; 8 nucleotides align to TRBD2. J gave up 9 bases and V 0 bases, and 8 bases lay outside the gene matches. This CDR3 region has 15 residues. Looked up from germline, CDR1 is SGDLS and CDR2 is YYNGEE. The CDR3 here is CASSVAGGSWGEQFF. In DNA, the CDR3 is TGTGCCAGCAGCGTAGCGGGAGGGAGCTGGGGTGAGCAGTTCTTC. The complete variable domain, with remaining parts taken from reference TRBV9 and TRBJ2-1, reads DSGVTQTPKHLITATGQRVTLRCSPRSGDLSVYWYQQSLDQGLQFLIQYYNGEERAKGNILERFSAQQFPDLHSELNLSSLELGDSALYFCASSVAGGSWGEQFFGPGTRLTVL.

The J gene is TRBJ2-7, the V gene TRBV18; TRBD1 matches at 8 bases. The CDR3 runs 15 residues. J gave up 1 base and V 4 bases, and 6 bases lay outside the gene matches. Germline CDR1 and CDR2: KGHSH and LQKENI. Here the CDR3 DNA reads TGTGCCAGCTCACGGCAGGGGGCCCCTTCCTACGAGCAGTACTTC. Protein product: CASSRQGAPSYEQYF.

This chain connects TRBV2 to TRBJ1-1; TRBD1 is a possible D gene (6 bases). V was cut by 6 bases and J by 6 bases, with 17 bases left in between. This CDR3 is built from 14 residues. Germline CDR1 SNHLY, CDR2 FYNNEI. Written as DNA, the CDR3 is TGTGCCAGCAGAGTACAGGGATCTGTACCTGAAGCTTTCTTT. It encodes CASRVQGSVPEAFF.

In this sample, this clone turned up once. The CDR3 sequence: CASSTRTGEGYGYTF. The CDR3 DNA follows: TGTGCCAGTAGTACGCGGACAGGGGAAGGCTATGGCTACACCTTC. The gene calls are TRBV19 and TRBJ1-2; 9 nucleotides align to TRBD1. Looked up from germline, CDR1 is LNHDA and CDR2 is SQIVND (reference sequence). The CDR3 spans 15 residues. The J segment lost 4 bases and the V segment lost 4 bases, leaving 7 bases of the junction unmatched.

The chain uses TRBV19 and TRBJ1-2, with TRBD1 matching 10 bases. This CDR3 is built from 13 residues. Germline CDR1 is LNHDA and CDR2 is SQIVND (reference sequence). J was trimmed by 4 bases and V by 7 bases; bases with no gene match: 3. CDR3 loop: CASTGDRGYGYTF. The CDR3 region has the DNA TGTGCCAGTACCGGGGACAGGGGCTATGGCTACACCTTC.

This chain joins TRBV29-1 and TRBJ2-7; 7 positions match TRBD2. CDR3 length equals 12 residues. V was pared by 5 bases and J by 5 bases, with 6 bases of the junction left unmatched. Germline V gene sequence: CDR1 SQVTM, CDR2 ANQGSEA. The CDR3 DNA follows: TGCAGCGTTTCAAGGGCGGGGGACGAGCAGTACTTC. This translates into CSVSRAGDEQYF.

The chain employs TRBV30 and TRBJ2-7; the D gene is possibly TRBD1 (6 bases). Trimming took 2 bases from V and 6 from J, leaving 8 bases between them. The V gene's germline CDR1 is GTSNPN and CDR2 SVGIG (reference sequence). CDR3 length: 11 residues. Here the CDR3 reads CAWSQDSEQYF. Written as DNA, the CDR3 is TGTGCCTGGAGTCAGGACAGCGAGCAGTACTTC.

This chain links TRBV30 with TRBJ1-2, with TRBD1 matching 7 bases. Germline V gene lookup returns CDR1 GTSNPN and CDR2 SVGIG (reference sequence). The V segment lost 2 bases and the J segment 7 bases; nucleotides outside the gene matches: 4. The CDR3 extends over 12 amino acids. The CDR3 DNA is TGTGCCTGGAGTAAGGGGGCCTCTGGCTACACCTTC. This sequence encodes CAWSKGASGYTF.

The rearrangement links TRBV28 to TRBJ1-6; 8 bases line up with TRBD1. With 3 bases clipped from V and 9 bases from J, the junction kept 7 bases outside the gene matches. The CDR3 consists of 15 residues. Per the germline V gene, CDR1 is MDHEN and CDR2 is SYDVKM. As DNA, the CDR3 is TGTGCCAGCAGTTTGGCCAGGGGGCTGGGTTCACCCCTCCACTTT. This codes for CASSLARGLGSPLHF.

The chain is built from TRBV19 and TRBJ2-5, with 11 nucleotides matching TRBD2. Germline V gene data show CDR1 as LNHDA and CDR2 as SQIVND (reference sequence). The V and J ends lost 6 bases and 5 bases, in that order; junction bases with no gene match: 8. This CDR3 has 15 residues. CDR3 in DNA: TGTGCCAGTAGCACTAGCGGGAGTAATGGGGAGACCCAGTACTTC. Translated: CASSTSGSNGETQYF. The variable domain in full, with the rest retrieved from reference TRBV19 and TRBJ2-5, is DGGITQSPKYLFRKEGQNVTLSCEQNLNHDAMYWYRQDPGQGLRLIYYSQIVNDFQKGDIAEGYSVSREKKESFPLTVTSAQKNPTAFYLCASSTSGSNGETQYFGPGTRLLVL.

The chain has TRBV7-9 and TRBJ1-2, with D hard to call. V was trimmed by 4 bases and J by 4 bases, leaving 16 bases between them. The CDR3 loop spans 15 amino acids. Germline CDR1 is SEHNR and CDR2 is FQNEAQ (reference sequence). This CDR3 is CASSSPLILSYGYTF. CDR3 sequence (DNA): TGTGCCAGCAGCTCTCCTTTAATCCTTAGCTATGGCTACACCTTC.

V usage is TRBV5-8 and J usage is TRBJ2-7; D gene ambiguous. The CDR3 sequence is 15 residues long. V was cut by 1 base and J by 0 bases, with 11 bases left in between. The V gene's germline CDR1 is SGHTS and CDR2 YDEGEE. CDR3: CASSLLKRSSYEQYF. CDR3 DNA sequence: TGTGCCAGCAGCTTGTTGAAGCGAAGCTCCTACGAGCAGTACTTC.

The chain links TRBV30 to TRBJ1-5; the match to TRBD1 covers 8 bases. J was trimmed by 4 bases and V by 1 base; bases with no gene match: 6. The germline CDR1 and CDR2 sequences are GTSNPN and SVGIG (reference sequence). This CDR3 comprises 15 residues. CDR3 nucleotides: TGTGCCTGGAGTGCCGACAGGGGAGGTAATCAGCCCCAGCATTTT. Translating gives CAWSADRGGNQPQHF.

The chain uses TRBV7-9 and TRBJ1-5; 7 bases agree with TRBD1. The CDR3 runs to 16 residues. V lost 1 base to trimming and J lost 4 bases; unmatched junction nucleotides: 7. Germline values: CDR1 SEHNR, CDR2 FQNEAQ (reference sequence). The CDR3 sequence: CASSLGRGQDNQPQHF. The CDR3, as DNA: TGTGCCAGCAGCTTAGGTCGAGGACAGGATAATCAGCCCCAGCATTTT.

J is TRBJ1-2 and V is TRBV6-1; TRBD1 might be the D (6 bases). V shed 0 bases and J shed 4 bases, with 9 bases lying between them. In germline, CDR1 is MNHNS, CDR2 SASEGT. The CDR3 runs 14 residues. DNA for the CDR3: TGTGCCAGCAGTGAAGCGGGGGCAGGCTATGGCTACACCTTC. It codes for CASSEAGAGYGYTF.

The V and J genes are TRBV9 and TRBJ1-2; D is undetermined. This CDR3 contains 13 residues. Trimming cost V 0 bases and J 6 bases, with 9 bases left between them. In germline, CDR1 is SGDLS, CDR2 YYNGEE. CDR3 region: CASSVAGRHGYTF. CDR3 DNA: TGTGCCAGCAGCGTAGCTGGCAGGCATGGCTACACCTTC.